The T cell receptor beta chain described here comes from a study of human T cells and chemical hapten exposure. This clonotype was counted at least ten times. The germline V gene encodes CDR1 LGHNA and CDR2 YNFKEQ. The CDR3 spans 17 residues. The V segment lost 1 base and the J segment 4 bases; nucleotides outside the gene matches: 9. As to time point: patch test 3, about 24 weeks after DPC sensitization. Specified treatment: therapeutic diphenylcyclopropenone sensitization with weekly scalp DPC. In TCRdb, the RACE reads were re-called with MiXCR into one record per CDR3 protein. The repertoire holds about 90,000 distinct CDR3 sequences, with 9.5% to 13% as singletons.

This rearrangement joins TRBV4-2 to TRBJ2-3; TRBD2 matches 9 bases. This receptor was identified in a woman aged 25 to 39 with alopecia areata. Some clones in this sample may be carry-over from other donors' samples. This material consisted of whole blood, taken in connection with sensitization to the hapten diphenylcyclopropenone (DPC). CDR3 nucleotides: TGTGCCAGCAGCCAAGGAGCCGGGGCTAGCGGGGCAGATACGCAGTATTTT. Its translation is CASSQGAGASGADTQYF.